This entry concerns a single TCR beta chain. These data originate in a study of blood T cell repertoires in COVID-19. This table comes from immunoSEQ multiplex PCR, and its TCRdb copy is limited to in-frame clones, with some not included. The sample lists hundreds of thousands of clones; just under 90% were seen once. The sample taken for sequencing was peripheral blood. The TCR was taken from a woman aged 18 to 35 with acute or convalescent COVID-19.

This CDR3 is CAWSRGLAGGPGELFF. DNA of the CDR3: TGTGCCTGGAGTCGGGGACTAGCGGGGGGTCCCGGGGAGCTGTTTTTT. The rearrangement joins TRBV30 to TRBJ2-2; 15 bases are shared with TRBD2. This CDR3 region has 16 residues. The V and J ends lost 2 bases and 6 bases, in that order; junction bases with no gene match: 4. CDR1 and CDR2 (germline): GTSNPN, SVGIG (reference sequence). Full variable domain (rest looked up from reference TRBV30 and TRBJ2-2): SQTIHQWPATLVQPVGSPLSLECTVEGTSNPNLYWYRQAAGRGLQLLFYSVGIGQISSEVPQNLSASRPQDRQFILSSKKLLLSDSGFYLCAWSRGLAGGPGELFFGEGSRLTVL.